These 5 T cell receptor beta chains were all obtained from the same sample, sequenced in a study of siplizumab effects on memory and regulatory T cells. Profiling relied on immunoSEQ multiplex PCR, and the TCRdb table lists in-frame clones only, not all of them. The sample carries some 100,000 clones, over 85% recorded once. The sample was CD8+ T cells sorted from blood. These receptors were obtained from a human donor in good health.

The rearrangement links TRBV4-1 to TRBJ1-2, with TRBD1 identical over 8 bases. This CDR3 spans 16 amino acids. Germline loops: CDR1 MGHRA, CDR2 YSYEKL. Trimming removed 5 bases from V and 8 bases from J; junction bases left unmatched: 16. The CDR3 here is CASSKLQGQDLRGYTF. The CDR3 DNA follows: TGCGCCAGCAGCAAGCTCCAGGGACAGGACCTAAGGGGCTACACCTTC.

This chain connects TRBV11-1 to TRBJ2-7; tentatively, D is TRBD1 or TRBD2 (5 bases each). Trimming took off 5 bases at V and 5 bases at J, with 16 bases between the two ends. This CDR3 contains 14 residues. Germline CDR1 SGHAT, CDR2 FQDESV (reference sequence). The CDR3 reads CASSAGTQVHEQYF. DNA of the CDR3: TGTGCCAGCAGCGCCGGGACCCAGGTCCACGAGCAGTACTTC.

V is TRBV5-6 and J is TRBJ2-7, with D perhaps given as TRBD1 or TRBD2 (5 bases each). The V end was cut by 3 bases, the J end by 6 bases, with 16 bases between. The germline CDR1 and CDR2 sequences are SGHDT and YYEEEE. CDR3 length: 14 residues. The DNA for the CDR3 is TGTGCCAGCAGCTACCGGGACGGAAAAATCGAGCAGTACTTC. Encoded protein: CASSYRDGKIEQYF.

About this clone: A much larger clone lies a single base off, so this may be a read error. The CDR3 region has the DNA TGTGCCAGCAGCGCGAGCACAGATACGCAGTATTTT. It codes for CASSASTDTQYF. The rearrangement uses TRBV5-6 and TRBJ2-3; D gene uncertain. V was clipped by 4 bases and J by 0 bases, with 3 bases between them. Per the germline V gene, CDR1 is SGHDT and CDR2 is YYEEEE. CDR3 length equals 12 residues.

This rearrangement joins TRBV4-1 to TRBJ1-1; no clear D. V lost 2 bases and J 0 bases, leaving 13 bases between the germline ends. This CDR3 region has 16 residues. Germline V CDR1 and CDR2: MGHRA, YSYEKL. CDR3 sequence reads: CASSQSMGYMNTEAFF. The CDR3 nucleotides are TGCGCCAGCAGCCAAAGTATGGGGTACATGAACACTGAAGCTTTCTTT.